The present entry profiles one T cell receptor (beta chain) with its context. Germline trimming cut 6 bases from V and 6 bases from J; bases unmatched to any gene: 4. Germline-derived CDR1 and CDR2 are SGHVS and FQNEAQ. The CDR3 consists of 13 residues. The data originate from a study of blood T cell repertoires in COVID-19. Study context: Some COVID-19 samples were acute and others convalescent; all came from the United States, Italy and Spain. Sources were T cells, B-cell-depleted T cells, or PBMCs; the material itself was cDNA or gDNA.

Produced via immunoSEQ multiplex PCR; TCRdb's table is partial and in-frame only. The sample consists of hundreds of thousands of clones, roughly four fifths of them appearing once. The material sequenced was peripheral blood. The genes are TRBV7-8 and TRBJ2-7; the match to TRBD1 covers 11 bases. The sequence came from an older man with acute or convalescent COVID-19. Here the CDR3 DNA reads TGTGCCAGCAGTGCGGGACAGGGGGTCGAGCAGTACTTC. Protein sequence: CASSAGQGVEQYF. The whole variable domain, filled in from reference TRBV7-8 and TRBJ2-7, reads GAGVSQSPRYKVAKRGQDVALRCDPISGHVSLFWYQQALGQGPEFLTYFQNEAQLDKSGLPSDRFFAERPEGSVSTLKIQRTQQEDSAVYLCASSAGQGVEQYFGPGTRLTVT.